A single TCR beta chain is shown here with its context. The data stem from a study of blood T cell repertoires in COVID-19. Study as a whole: Material from acute and convalescent COVID-19 was sourced from the United States, Italy and Spain.

This table comes from immunoSEQ multiplex PCR, and its TCRdb copy is limited to in-frame clones, with some not included. The sample has approximately 27,000 clones, about 85% seen once. CDR1 and CDR2 (germline): SNHLY, FYNNEI. V was cut by 5 bases and J by 3 bases, with 5 bases left in between. CDR3 length: 11 amino acids. The rearrangement links TRBV2 to TRBJ2-7; no firm D call. Sequencing was carried out using peripheral blood. This TCR was sampled from a man aged 65-85 years with acute or convalescent COVID-19. In DNA, the CDR3 is TGTGCCAGCAGTCTTATCTACGAGCAGTACTTC. It encodes CASSLIYEQYF.